The T cell receptor (beta chain) under discussion was sequenced for a study of shared clonotypes between healthy human individuals. Turning to the study itself: Per donor, CD8 memory used one plate, CD8 naive used two, CD4 memory used three and CD4 naive used three.

Authors' analysis steps: Quality scores were absent from the junction-only immunoSEQ sequences, so filtering differed. Produced via immunoSEQ multiplex PCR; TCRdb's table is partial and in-frame only. V, J and clone size reflect that table, while D and trimming were determined from the DNA. The sample consists of about a million clones, 70% to 85% of them appearing once. Trimming shortened V by 7 bases and J by 5 bases, and 23 bases separated the two germline ends. The V gene's germline CDR1 is SNHLY and CDR2 FYNNEI. This CDR3 has 16 residues. The sequencing input was memory CD4+ T cells sorted from blood. Subset given: CD45RA-negative fraction. The clonotype was recovered from a man between 18 and 35 years old in good health. The gene calls are TRBV2 and TRBJ1-2; no reliable D call. The CDR3 DNA follows: TGTGCCAGCACTCTCTTAACAGCGCCATCCTCTTATGGCTACACCTTC. This gives the protein CASTLLTAPSSYGYTF.